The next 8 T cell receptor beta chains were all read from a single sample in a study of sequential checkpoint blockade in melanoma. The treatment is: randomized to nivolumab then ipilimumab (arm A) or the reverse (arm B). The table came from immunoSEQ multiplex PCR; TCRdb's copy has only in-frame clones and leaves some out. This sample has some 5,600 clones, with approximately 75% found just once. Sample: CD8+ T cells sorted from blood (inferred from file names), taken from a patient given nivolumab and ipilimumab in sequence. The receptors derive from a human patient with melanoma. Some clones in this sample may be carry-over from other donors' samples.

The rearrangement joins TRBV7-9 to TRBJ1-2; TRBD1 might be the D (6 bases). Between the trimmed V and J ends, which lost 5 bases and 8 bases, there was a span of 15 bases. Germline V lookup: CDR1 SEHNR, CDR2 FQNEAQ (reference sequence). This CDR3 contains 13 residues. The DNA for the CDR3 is TGTGCCAGCAGCCCCGACAGGAAAAGAGGCTACACCTTC. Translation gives CASSPDRKRGYTF.

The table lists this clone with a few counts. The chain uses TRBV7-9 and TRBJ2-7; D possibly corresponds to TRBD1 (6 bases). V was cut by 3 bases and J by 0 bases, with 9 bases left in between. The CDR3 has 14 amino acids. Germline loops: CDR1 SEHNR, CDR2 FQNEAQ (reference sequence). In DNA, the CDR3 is TGTGCCAGCAGCTTCCGGGACAACTCCTACGAGCAGTACTTC. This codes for CASSFRDNSYEQYF.

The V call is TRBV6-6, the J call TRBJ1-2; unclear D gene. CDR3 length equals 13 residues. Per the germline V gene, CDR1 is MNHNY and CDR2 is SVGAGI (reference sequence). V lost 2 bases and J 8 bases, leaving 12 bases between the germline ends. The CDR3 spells CASSYGGLGGYTF. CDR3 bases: TGTGCCAGCAGTTACGGCGGACTAGGCGGCTACACCTTC.

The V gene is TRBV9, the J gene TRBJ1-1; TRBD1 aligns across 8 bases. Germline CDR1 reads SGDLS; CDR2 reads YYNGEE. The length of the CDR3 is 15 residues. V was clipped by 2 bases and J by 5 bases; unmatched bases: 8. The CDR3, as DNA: TGTGCCAGCAGCGTGGGAGGACAGGGAGCGACTGAAGCTTTCTTT. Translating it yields CASSVGGQGATEAFF.

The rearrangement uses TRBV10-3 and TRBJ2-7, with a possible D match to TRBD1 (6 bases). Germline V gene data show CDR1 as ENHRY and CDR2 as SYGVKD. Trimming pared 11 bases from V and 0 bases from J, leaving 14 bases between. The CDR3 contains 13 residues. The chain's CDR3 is CALRSDSSYEQYF. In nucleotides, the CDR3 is TGTGCCCTACGCTCGGACAGCTCCTACGAGCAGTACTTC.

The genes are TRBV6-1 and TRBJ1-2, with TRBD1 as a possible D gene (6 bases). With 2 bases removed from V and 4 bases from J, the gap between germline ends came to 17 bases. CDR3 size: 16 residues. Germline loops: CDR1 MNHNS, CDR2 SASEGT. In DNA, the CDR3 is TGTGCCAGCAGTGAATGGATAACAGGGAACCCCTATGGCTACACCTTC. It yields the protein CASSEWITGNPYGYTF.

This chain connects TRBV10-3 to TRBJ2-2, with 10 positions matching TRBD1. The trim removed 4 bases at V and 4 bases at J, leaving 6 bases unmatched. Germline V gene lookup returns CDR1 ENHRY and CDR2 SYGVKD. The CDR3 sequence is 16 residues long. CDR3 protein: CAISGGTGDRTGELFF. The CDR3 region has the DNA TGTGCCATCAGTGGCGGGACAGGGGATCGCACCGGGGAGCTGTTTTTT.

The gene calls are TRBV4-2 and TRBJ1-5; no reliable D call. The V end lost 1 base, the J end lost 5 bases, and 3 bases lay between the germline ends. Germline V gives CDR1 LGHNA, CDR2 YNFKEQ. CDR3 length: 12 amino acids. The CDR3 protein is CASSQADQPQHF. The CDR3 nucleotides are TGTGCCAGCAGCCAAGCGGATCAGCCCCAGCATTTT.